This TCR beta chain was profiled in a study of T cell therapy after organ transplantation. Whole-study context: Short-term post-therapy blood was drawn 4 to 8 weeks after therapy ended.

The V gene's germline CDR1 is SGHDT and CDR2 YYEEEE. The CDR3 is 16 residues long. V was cut by 3 bases and J by 7 bases, with 17 bases left in between. Specified time point: 4-8 weeks after completion of therapy. Study-wide findings and caveats: Low CD8+ T cell yield possibly reduced coverage, hiding nonresponder expansions. Post-therapy reconstitution appeared to include transferred and endogenous clonotypes. In nonresponders, large pretherapy expansions changed minimally after therapy.

Assay used: immunoSEQ multiplex PCR; TCRdb lists only in-frame clones, some missing. The table has approximately 20,000 clones, 81% seen once. Remarks on this clone: Its antigen is not known.

Sequencing used CD8+ T cells from blood, obtained after autologous CMV-specific T cell therapy. The rearrangement links TRBV5-6 to TRBJ1-6; D is unclear. The TCR sequence derives from a human patient who had received a solid organ transplant and had CMV disease. The graft donor may account for some of the T cells. CDR3 in DNA: TGTGCCAGCAGCTGGGCCCTACGGGGATGGAATTCACCCCTCCACTTT. This sequence encodes CASSWALRGWNSPLHF.